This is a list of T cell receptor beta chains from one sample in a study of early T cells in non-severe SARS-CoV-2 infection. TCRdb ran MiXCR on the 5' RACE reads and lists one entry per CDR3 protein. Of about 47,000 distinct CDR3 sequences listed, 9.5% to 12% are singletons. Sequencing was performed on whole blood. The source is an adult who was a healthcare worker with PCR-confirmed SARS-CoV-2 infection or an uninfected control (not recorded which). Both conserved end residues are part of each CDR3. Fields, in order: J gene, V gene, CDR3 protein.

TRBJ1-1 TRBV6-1 CASSLRTGSNTEAFF
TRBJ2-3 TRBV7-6 CASSHSGTSGSHTQYF
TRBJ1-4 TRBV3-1 CASSRGRAEKLFF
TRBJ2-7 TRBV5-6 CASSFRDRAEQYF
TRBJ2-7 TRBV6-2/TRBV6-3 CASSSPSLSYEQYF
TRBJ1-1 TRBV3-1 CASSRGREAEAFF
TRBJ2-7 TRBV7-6 CASSLGHEDSYEQYF
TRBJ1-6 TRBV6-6 CASKTASGNSPLHF
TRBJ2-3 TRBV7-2 CASSLERGGRDTQYF
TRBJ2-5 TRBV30 CAWSVLGATTPGTQYF
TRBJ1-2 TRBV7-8 CASSLGKAGWVGYTF
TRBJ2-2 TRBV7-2 CASRNSVPVPNTGELFF
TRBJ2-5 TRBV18 CASSPRGPSGETQYF
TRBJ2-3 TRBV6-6 CASRPRDRGTDTQYF
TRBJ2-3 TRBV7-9 CASSLVRSLTDTQYF
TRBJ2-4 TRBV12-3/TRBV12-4 CASGNQRGRLAKNIQYF
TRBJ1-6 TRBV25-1 CASSERGLDYSPLHF
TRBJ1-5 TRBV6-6 CASSLTQVQPQHF
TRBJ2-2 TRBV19 CASGQGPNTGELFF
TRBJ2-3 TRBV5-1 CASSLGQGDTQYF
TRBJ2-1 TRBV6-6 CASSYPGDDEQFF
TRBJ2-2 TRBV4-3 CASSQGRSGELFF
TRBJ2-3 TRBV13 CASSLPQGWGTDTQYF
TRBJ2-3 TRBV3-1 CASSLTVASTDTQYF
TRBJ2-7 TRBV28 CASSLRIYEQYF
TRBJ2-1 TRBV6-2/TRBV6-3 CASSSRTSGRAGNEQFF
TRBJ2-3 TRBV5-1 CASSSPGTRENTQYF
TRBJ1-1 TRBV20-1 CSASGYTEAFF
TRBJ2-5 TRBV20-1 CSARGETQYF
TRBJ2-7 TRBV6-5 CASSPTGRGLSVYEQYF
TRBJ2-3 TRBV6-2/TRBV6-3 CASSLAGETDTQYF
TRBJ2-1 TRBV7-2 CASSLGSLSEQFF
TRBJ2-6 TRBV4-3 CASSQDYGPGLSAGANVLTF
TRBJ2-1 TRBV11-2 CASSFREFDENEQFF
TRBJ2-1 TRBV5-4 CASSLEYNEQFF
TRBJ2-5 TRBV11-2 CASSLGEKETQYF
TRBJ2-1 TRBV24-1 CATSDTGTSGGNEQFF
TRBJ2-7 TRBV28 CASGGVGEQYF
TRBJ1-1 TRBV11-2 CASSLYSTDQNTEAFF
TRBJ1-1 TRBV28 CASSPRGPLTEAFF
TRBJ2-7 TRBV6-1 CASSVAGTEQYF
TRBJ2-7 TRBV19 CASSVGPYGSYEQYF
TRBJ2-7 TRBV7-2 CASSLASLILGREQYF
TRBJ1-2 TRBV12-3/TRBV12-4 CASSLRGTAYGYTF
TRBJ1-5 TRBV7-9 CASSRGGGYQPQHF
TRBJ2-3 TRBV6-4 CASSETGAVTDTQYF
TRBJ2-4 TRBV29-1 CSVEVQGAKNIQYF
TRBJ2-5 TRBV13 CASSSGSRRAETQYF
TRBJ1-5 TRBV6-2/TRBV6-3 CASTDPNQPQHF
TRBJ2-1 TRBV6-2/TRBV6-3 CASSSHPSQGTSYNEQFF
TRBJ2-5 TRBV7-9 CASSIGTGRQETQYF
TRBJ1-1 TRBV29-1 CSAAIRENTEAFF
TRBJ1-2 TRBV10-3 CAIRWDGSHYGYTF
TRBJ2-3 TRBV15 CATGAGDTDAQYF
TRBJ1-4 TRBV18 CASSPDRDEKLFF
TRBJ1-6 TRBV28 CASSPGDRAYNSPLHF
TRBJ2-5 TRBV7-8 CASSQLRLAGGYYF
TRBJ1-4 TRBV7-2 CASSLGGSGEGKLFF
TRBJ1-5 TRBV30 CAWSPPGQGSQPQHF